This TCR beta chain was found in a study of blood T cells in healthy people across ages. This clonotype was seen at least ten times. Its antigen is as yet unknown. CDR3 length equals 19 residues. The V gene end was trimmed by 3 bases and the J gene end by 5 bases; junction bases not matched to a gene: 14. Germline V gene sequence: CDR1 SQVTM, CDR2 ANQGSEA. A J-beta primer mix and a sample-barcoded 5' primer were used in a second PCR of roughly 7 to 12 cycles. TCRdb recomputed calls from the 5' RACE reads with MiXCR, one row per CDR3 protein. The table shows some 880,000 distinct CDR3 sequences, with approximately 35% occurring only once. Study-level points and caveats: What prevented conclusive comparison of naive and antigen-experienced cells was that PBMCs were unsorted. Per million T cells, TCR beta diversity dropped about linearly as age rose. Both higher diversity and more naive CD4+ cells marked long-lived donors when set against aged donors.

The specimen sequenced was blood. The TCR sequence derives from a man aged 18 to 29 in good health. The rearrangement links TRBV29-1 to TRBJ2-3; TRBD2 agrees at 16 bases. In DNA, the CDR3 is TGCAGCGTTGATCTTACCGGGACTAGCGGGGGGGCCGGTATAGATACGCAGTATTTT. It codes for CSVDLTGTSGGAGIDTQYF.